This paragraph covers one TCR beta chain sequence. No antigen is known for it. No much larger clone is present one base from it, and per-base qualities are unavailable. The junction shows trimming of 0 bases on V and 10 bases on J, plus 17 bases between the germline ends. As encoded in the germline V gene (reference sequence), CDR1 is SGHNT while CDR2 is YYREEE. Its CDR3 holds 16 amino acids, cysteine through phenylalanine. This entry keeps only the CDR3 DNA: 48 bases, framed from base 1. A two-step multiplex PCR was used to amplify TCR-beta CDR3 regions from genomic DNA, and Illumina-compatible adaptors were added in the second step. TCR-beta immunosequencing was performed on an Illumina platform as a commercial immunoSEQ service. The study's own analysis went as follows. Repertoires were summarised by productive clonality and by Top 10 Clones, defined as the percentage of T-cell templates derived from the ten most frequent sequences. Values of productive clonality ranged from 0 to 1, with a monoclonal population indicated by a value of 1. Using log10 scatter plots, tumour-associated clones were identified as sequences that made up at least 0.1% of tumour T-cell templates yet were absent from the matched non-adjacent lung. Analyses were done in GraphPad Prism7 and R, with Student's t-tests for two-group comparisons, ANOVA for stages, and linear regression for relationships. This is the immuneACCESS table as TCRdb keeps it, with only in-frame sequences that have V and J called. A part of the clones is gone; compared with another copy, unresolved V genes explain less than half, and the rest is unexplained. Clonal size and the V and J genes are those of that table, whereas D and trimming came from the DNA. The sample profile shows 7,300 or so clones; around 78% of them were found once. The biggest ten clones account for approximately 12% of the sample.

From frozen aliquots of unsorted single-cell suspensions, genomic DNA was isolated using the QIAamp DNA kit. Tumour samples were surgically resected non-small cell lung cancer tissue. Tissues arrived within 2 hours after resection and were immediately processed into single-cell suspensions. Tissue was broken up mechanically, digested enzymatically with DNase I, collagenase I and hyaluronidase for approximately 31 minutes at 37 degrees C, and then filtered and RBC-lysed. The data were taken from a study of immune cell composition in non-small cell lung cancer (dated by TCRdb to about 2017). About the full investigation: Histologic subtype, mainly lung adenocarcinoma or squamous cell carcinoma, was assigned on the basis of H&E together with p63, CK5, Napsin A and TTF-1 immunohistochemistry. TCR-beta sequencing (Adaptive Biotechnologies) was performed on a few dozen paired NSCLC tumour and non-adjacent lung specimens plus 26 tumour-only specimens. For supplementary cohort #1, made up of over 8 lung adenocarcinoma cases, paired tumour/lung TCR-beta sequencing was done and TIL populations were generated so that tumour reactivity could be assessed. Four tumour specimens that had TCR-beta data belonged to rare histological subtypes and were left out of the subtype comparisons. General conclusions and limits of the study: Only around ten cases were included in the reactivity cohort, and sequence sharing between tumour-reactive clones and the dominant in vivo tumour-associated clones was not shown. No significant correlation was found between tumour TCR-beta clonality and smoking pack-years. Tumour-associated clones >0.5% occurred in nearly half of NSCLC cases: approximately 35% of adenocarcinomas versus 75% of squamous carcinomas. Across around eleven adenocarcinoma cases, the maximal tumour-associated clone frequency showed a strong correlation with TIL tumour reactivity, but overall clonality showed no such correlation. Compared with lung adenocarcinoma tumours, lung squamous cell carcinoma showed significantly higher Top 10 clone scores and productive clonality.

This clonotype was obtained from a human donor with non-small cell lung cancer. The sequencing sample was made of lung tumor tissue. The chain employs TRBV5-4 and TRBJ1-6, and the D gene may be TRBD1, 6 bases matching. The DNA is TGTGCCAGCAGCTTGGACCCAGGGGCTGGGGGATCACCCCTCCACTTT. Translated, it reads CASSLDPGAGGSPLHF.